The 11 T cell receptor beta chains below were found in one sample sequenced in a study of radiotherapy plus CTLA-4 blockade in lung cancer. The table came from immunoSEQ multiplex PCR; TCRdb's copy has only in-frame clones and leaves some out. The table has tens of thousands of clones, approximately 80% seen once. The sample here was peripheral blood, taken from a patient treated with radiotherapy plus ipilimumab. The receptors were gathered from a human donor with non-small cell lung cancer who had stable disease on radiotherapy plus ipilimumab.

V and J are TRBV30 and TRBJ1-5, with a possible D match to TRBD1 (5 bases). The V and J ends lost 6 bases and 3 bases respectively, with 12 bases between them. The CDR3 length is 13 residues. Germline CDR1 and CDR2: GTSNPN and SVGIG (reference sequence). For the CDR3, the DNA is TGTGCCTGTGAATGGGACTACAATCAGCCCCAGCATTTT. Amino acid sequence: CACEWDYNQPQHF. The full variable domain, in which reference TRBV30 and TRBJ1-5 provide the parts outside the CDR3, is SQTIHQWPATLVQPVGSPLSLECTVEGTSNPNLYWYRQAAGRGLQLLFYSVGIGQISSEVPQNLSASRPQDRQFILSSKKLLLSDSGFYLCACEWDYNQPQHFGDGTRLSIL.

The chain employs TRBV6-5 and TRBJ2-5, with a possible D match to TRBD2 (6 bases). The germline CDR1 and CDR2 sequences are MNHEY and SVGAGI. Trimming stripped 5 bases from V and 4 bases from J, with 17 bases between. The CDR3 extends over 15 amino acids. DNA of the CDR3: TGTGCCAGCAGTCAGACTAGGGGCCGTTTAGAGACCCAGTACTTC. It specifies CASSQTRGRLETQYF.

This rearrangement joins TRBV6-1 to TRBJ2-2; 7 bases fit TRBD2. V dropped 4 bases and J dropped 4; count of bases not matched to a gene: 0. CDR1 and CDR2 from the germline V gene are MNHNS and SASEGT. This CDR3 has 13 amino acids. CDR3 DNA sequence: TGTGCCAGCAGTGGGACTAGCACCGGGGAGCTGTTTTTT. Residues: CASSGTSTGELFF.

J is TRBJ1-3 and V is TRBV23-1; tentatively, D is TRBD1 (6 bases). TRBV23-1 is an ORF, and what it does is uncertain. The CDR3 loop spans 19 amino acids. The V end was cut by 0 bases, the J end by 2 bases, with 20 bases between. CDR3 loop: CASSQSPLGGPRAGNTIYF. The CDR3 nucleotides are TGCGCCAGCAGTCAATCCCCCCTCGGGGGCCCTCGGGCTGGAAACACCATATATTTT.

The chain is built from TRBV2 and TRBJ2-4; a possible D gene is TRBD2 (5 bases). The CDR3 runs to 15 residues. V lost 10 bases and J 0 bases, leaving 16 bases between the germline ends. Germline V gene sequence: CDR1 SNHLY, CDR2 FYNNEI. Here the CDR3 DNA reads TGTGCCACCCGAGGAATACTAGGAGCCAAAAACATTCAGTACTTC. Its protein product is CATRGILGAKNIQYF.

This clone was observed a handful of times. The rearrangement links TRBV5-1 to TRBJ2-6, with D possibly TRBD1 on 6 matching bases. CDR3 size: 15 residues. V was clipped by 6 bases and J by 4 bases, with 14 bases between them. Germline CDR1 reads SGHRS; CDR2 reads YFSETQ. The CDR3 DNA reads TGCGCCAGCAAAGGTACAGGGTTCGGGGCCAACGTCCTGACTTTC. Amino acids: CASKGTGFGANVLTF.

In this sample, this clone turned up a few times. This sequence joins TRBV6-1 and TRBJ1-5; TRBD1 matches at 10 bases. Per germline, CDR1 MNHNS and CDR2 SASEGT. The CDR3 covers 14 residues. With V trimmed by 6 bases and J by 3 bases, 2 bases remained unmatched. The CDR3 here is CASRGTGVNQPQHF. CDR3 nucleotides: TGTGCCAGCAGGGGGACAGGGGTCAATCAGCCCCAGCATTTT.

This clone showed up just a few times. The CDR3 protein is CASSVMPMGNSPLHF. CDR3 nucleotides: TGTGCCAGCAGCGTAATGCCCATGGGGAATTCACCCCTCCACTTT. The chain carries TRBV9 and TRBJ1-6, with D uncertain. This CDR3 has 15 residues. Deletions cut 1 base from V and 7 bases from J, with 12 bases between. Germline values: CDR1 SGDLS, CDR2 YYNGEE.

The rearrangement joins TRBV27 to TRBJ1-6; D perhaps matches TRBD1 (5 bases). V lost 9 bases to trimming and J lost 9 bases, with 18 bases between them. The CDR3 consists of 14 residues. Germline V lookup: CDR1 MNHEY, CDR2 SMNVEV (reference sequence). CDR3: CASTLRGYGSPLHF. CDR3 DNA sequence: TGTGCCAGTACCCTCCGGGGGTATGGTTCACCCCTCCACTTT.

The chain has TRBV28 and TRBJ2-7, with D hard to call. The CDR3 spans 13 residues. V lost 7 bases to trimming and J lost 2 bases, with 12 bases between them. Germline V lookup: CDR1 MDHEN, CDR2 SYDVKM. CDR3 loop: CASMGSFPYEQYF. The CDR3 DNA follows: TGTGCCAGCATGGGCAGCTTCCCCTACGAGCAGTACTTC.

CDR3 nucleotide sequence: TGTGCCAGCAGCTCTGTCGGGACGGGGGAGACCCAGTACTTC. Translation gives CASSSVGTGETQYF. The chain employs TRBV5-6 and TRBJ2-5, with D perhaps TRBD1 or TRBD2 (5 bases each). CDR3 length: 14 residues. Germline V CDR1 and CDR2: SGHDT, YYEEEE. V shed 3 bases and J shed 5 bases, with 14 bases lying between them.